These 27 T cell receptor beta chains share one sample of origin, sequenced in a study of vaccination effects on CD4 cells after COVID-19. Only in-frame clones appear in the TCRdb table, and some are missing; sequencing was by immunoSEQ multiplex PCR. The sample contains about 17,000 clones, under 85% of which appear only once. Expansion of antigen-specific CD4+ T cells with viral peptide pools was carried out by the ViraFEST assay before sequencing. Cells that had been cultured for roughly 9 days were the source of isolated CD4+ T cells. Infection with SARS-CoV-2 occurred in the person between March and December 2020, and PCR confirmed it. It was two doses of either the BNT162b2 or mRNA-1273 vaccine that participants received. Their antigen targets remain unknown. This specimen consisted of CD4+ T cells from PBMCs cultured with SARS-CoV-2 spike peptides, obtained after COVID-19 vaccination. The receptors were gathered from a human donor who had a prior SARS-CoV-2 infection.

This clone was found a few times. The rearrangement uses TRBV29-1 and TRBJ1-4, with a possible D match to TRBD1 (6 bases). Between the trimmed V and J ends, which lost 4 bases and 4 bases, there was a span of 10 bases. CDR1 is SQVTM, CDR2 ANQGSEA, per germline. This CDR3 spans 13 amino acids. The CDR3 DNA is TGCAGCGTTGCCAGGGACAATAATGAAAAACTGTTTTTT. Its protein is CSVARDNNEKLFF.

The chain employs TRBV19 and TRBJ2-1; 7 nucleotides agree with TRBD2. Germline CDR1 and CDR2: LNHDA and SQIVND (reference sequence). With 2 bases clipped from V and 4 bases from J, the junction kept 8 bases outside the gene matches. The CDR3 is made up of 16 amino acids. The CDR3 DNA is TGTGCCAGTAGTATAAGGGCTAGCGGATTATACAATGAGCAGTTCTTC. This sequence encodes CASSIRASGLYNEQFF.

DNA of the CDR3: TGTGCCAGTAGTATTACAGATGTTAGCAATCAGCCCCAGCATTTT. As protein: CASSITDVSNQPQHF. The chain joins TRBV19 to TRBJ1-5; no clear D gene. This CDR3 region has 15 residues. V shed 3 bases and J shed 0 bases, with 9 bases lying between them. CDR1 and CDR2 (germline): LNHDA, SQIVND (reference sequence).

CDR3 protein: CASSSQGAGYEQYF. The DNA of the CDR3 is TGTGCCAGCAGTTCGCAGGGGGCAGGCTACGAGCAGTACTTC. This sequence joins TRBV6-6 and TRBJ2-7; 8 bases map to TRBD1. Germline V gene sequence: CDR1 MNHNY, CDR2 SVGAGI (reference sequence). This CDR3 is 14 amino acids long. V was pared by 4 bases and J by 3 bases, with 5 bases of the junction left unmatched.

This clone was counted a few times. V usage is TRBV28 and J usage is TRBJ2-1; D is uncertain. Trimming took 5 bases from V and 4 from J, leaving 9 bases between them. The germline CDR1 and CDR2 sequences are MDHEN and SYDVKM. There are 13 residues in the CDR3. This chain's CDR3 is CASSRSEYNEQFF. CDR3 sequence (DNA): TGTGCCAGCAGTAGAAGCGAATACAATGAGCAGTTCTTC.

The chain uses TRBV18 and TRBJ1-6; D is uncertain. Trimming left V 0 bases short and J 8 bases short, with 11 bases between. Per germline, CDR1 KGHSH and CDR2 LQKENI. The CDR3 consists of 15 residues. CDR3 DNA sequence: TGTGCCAGCTCACCACCAGGAGACTCCTATTCACCCCTCCACTTT. This encodes CASSPPGDSYSPLHF. Filled out from reference TRBV18 and TRBJ1-6, the complete variable domain reads NAGVMQNPRHLVRRRGQEARLRCSPMKGHSHVYWYRQLPEEGLKFMVYLQKENIIDESGMPKERFSAEFPKEGPSILRIQQVVRGDSAAYFCASSPPGDSYSPLHFGNGTRLTVT.

This clone has only a few counts. The chain has TRBV3-1 (or the pseudogene TRBV3-2) and TRBJ2-6; D is ambiguous. Germline CDR1 LGHDT, CDR2 YNNKEL (reference sequence). The V and J ends lost 6 bases and 0 bases respectively, with 6 bases between them. CDR3 size: 14 residues. DNA of the CDR3: TGTGCCAGCAGTCAGAGCTCTGGGGCCAACGTCCTGACTTTC. Its translation is CASSQSSGANVLTF.

The chain has TRBV5-4 and TRBJ1-1; 7 bases are shared with TRBD1. Germline V gene data show CDR1 as SGHNT and CDR2 as YYREEE (reference sequence). V trimming: 7 bases; J trimming: 5 bases; junction bases outside the gene matches: 11. This CDR3 region has 14 residues. Here the CDR3 reads CASGIQGTWTEAFF. The CDR3 bases are TGTGCCAGCGGCATACAGGGGACGTGGACTGAAGCTTTCTTT.

The V and J genes are TRBV18 and TRBJ1-1; perhaps TRBD1 as D (5 bases). V was cut by 2 bases and J by 11 bases, with 15 bases left in between. Germline V gene lookup returns CDR1 KGHSH and CDR2 LQKENI. This CDR3 spans 13 amino acids. The CDR3 protein is CASSPGIGEGAFF. CDR3 bases: TGTGCCAGCTCACCAGGGATCGGTGAGGGGGCTTTCTTT.

A few counts support this clone. The chain employs TRBV6-1 and TRBJ2-2; no definite D call. The CDR3 sequence is 15 residues long. Germline CDR1 and CDR2: MNHNS and SASEGT. Between the trimmed V and J ends, which lost 1 base and 7 bases, there was a span of 13 bases. The CDR3 DNA reads as TGTGCCAGCAGTGAAGTTCCCCGGTCGAACGGGGAGCTGTTTTTT. It yields the protein CASSEVPRSNGELFF.

The chain uses TRBV5-3 and TRBJ2-7; possibly TRBD1 for D (6 bases). TRBV5-3 has ORF status, its function being uncertain. V shed 2 bases and J shed 6 bases, with 15 bases lying between them. CDR3 size: 14 residues. CDR3 loop: CARSLWTQGPEQYF. CDR3 DNA sequence: TGTGCCAGAAGCTTATGGACCCAGGGGCCCGAGCAGTACTTC.

This sequence joins TRBV20-1 and TRBJ2-7; 9 positions agree with TRBD2. Germline V gene lookup returns CDR1 DFQATT and CDR2 SNEGSKA (reference sequence). The J segment lost 4 bases and the V segment lost 3 bases, leaving 13 bases of the junction unmatched. This CDR3 comprises 16 residues. The CDR3 sequence: CSASNPSMLAGYEQYF. Here the CDR3 DNA reads TGCAGTGCTAGTAATCCATCGATGCTAGCGGGGTACGAGCAGTACTTC.

The chain has TRBV4-3 and TRBJ2-3; D call uncertain. CDR1 is LGHNA and CDR2 is YSLEER in the germline V gene. The V gene lost 0 bases and the J gene lost 1 base, with 8 bases spanning the gap. There are 15 residues in the CDR3. The DNA for the CDR3 is TGCGCCAGCAGCCAAGATCCTAGAGGCACAGATACGCAGTATTTT. Protein sequence: CASSQDPRGTDTQYF.

V gene TRBV19 combines with J gene TRBJ2-7; 7 nucleotides agree with TRBD2. Trimming at V came to 1 base and at J to 3 bases, leaving 9 bases not matched to a gene. Germline V CDR1 and CDR2: LNHDA, SQIVND (reference sequence). This CDR3 has 16 amino acids. CDR3 region: CASSIVGGTGSYEQYF. The CDR3 nucleotides are TGTGCCAGTAGTATAGTCGGGGGGACCGGGAGCTACGAGCAGTACTTC.

The chain links TRBV4-1 to TRBJ2-1, with D possibly being TRBD2 (5 bases). Germline values: CDR1 MGHRA, CDR2 YSYEKL. CDR3 length equals 15 residues. Trimming shortened V by 4 bases and J by 5 bases, and 15 bases separated the two germline ends. For the CDR3, the DNA is TGCGCCAGCAGCCGGCGGAGCGGCGATCACAATGAGCAGTTCTTC. Its translation is CASSRRSGDHNEQFF.

In this sample, this clone turned up a few times. The rearrangement uses TRBV7-2 and TRBJ2-3, with 11 bases that match TRBD2. The junction had 3 bases not matched to a gene; V was cut back by 1 base and J by 6 bases. Germline CDR1 and CDR2: SGHTA and FQGNSA. The CDR3 totals 15 residues. CDR3 coding DNA: TGTGCCAGCAGCTTAGATCCTAGCGGGAGGGATACGCAGTATTTT. Translating gives CASSLDPSGRDTQYF.

J is TRBJ2-3 and V is TRBV28; 9 nucleotides agree with TRBD1. The CDR3 totals 17 residues. Trimming cost V 5 bases and J 2 bases; bases outside gene matches: 11. Germline V lookup: CDR1 MDHEN, CDR2 SYDVKM. The CDR3 nucleotides are TGTGCCAGCAGTGAGGTGGGGGGACAGGGTCCCACAGATACGCAGTATTTT. Protein product: CASSEVGGQGPTDTQYF.

The chain combines TRBV9 with TRBJ2-7, with 10 bases that match TRBD2. Germline-derived CDR1 and CDR2 are SGDLS and YYNGEE. The CDR3 is made up of 15 amino acids. Trimming removed 0 bases from V and 4 bases from J; junction bases left unmatched: 4. The CDR3 DNA reads as TGTGCCAGCAGCGTAGCCGGACTAGCGGTTTACGAGCAGTACTTC. The encoded protein is CASSVAGLAVYEQYF.

In DNA form, the CDR3 reads TGTGCCAGCTCACCACTGACTGGAAATTCACCCCTCCACTTT. Translated: CASSPLTGNSPLHF. This chain uses TRBV18 with TRBJ1-6; D remains ambiguous. This CDR3 is 14 amino acids long. V shed 1 base and J shed 7 bases, with 8 bases lying between them. Germline loops: CDR1 KGHSH, CDR2 LQKENI.

The chain employs TRBV7-9 and TRBJ2-3, with 9 bases lining up with TRBD2. Germline loops: CDR1 SEHNR, CDR2 FQNEAQ (reference sequence). CDR3 length: 14 residues. The ends lost 0 bases at V and 5 bases at J; junction bases unmatched: 0. The CDR3 DNA reads TGTGCCAGCAGCTTAGCTAGCGGGAGAGATACGCAGTATTTT. As protein: CASSLASGRDTQYF.

This clone was detected a few times. V gene TRBV6-2 or TRBV6-3 combines with J gene TRBJ2-3; D uncertain. Germline V gene sequence: CDR1 MNHEY, CDR2 SVGEGT. V was pared by 6 bases and J by 3 bases, with 13 bases between. The CDR3 length is 14 residues. DNA for the CDR3: TGTGCCAGCAGCCGTTCCCTCGGAACAGATACGCAGTATTTT. The encoded protein is CASSRSLGTDTQYF.

V is TRBV7-8 and J is TRBJ2-5, with D perhaps TRBD2 (6 bases). CDR1 and CDR2 from the germline V gene are SGHVS and FQNEAQ. This CDR3 spans 16 amino acids. V was clipped by 1 base and J by 1 base, with 13 bases between them. CDR3 protein: CASSLGIRGTQETQYF. The DNA of the CDR3 is TGTGCCAGCAGCTTAGGTATACGGGGGACCCAAGAGACCCAGTACTTC.

Here the CDR3 reads CASRQTGYYGYTF. The CDR3 coding sequence is TGTGCCAGCAGGCAGACAGGGTACTATGGCTACACCTTC. V and J are TRBV12-3 or TRBV12-4 and TRBJ1-2, with 7 bases matching TRBD1. V was clipped by 6 bases and J by 3 bases; unmatched bases: 4. This CDR3 spans 13 amino acids.

The V gene is TRBV14, the J gene TRBJ2-1; the D gene could be TRBD1 or TRBD2 (5 bases each). This CDR3 contains 19 residues. V lost 0 bases to trimming and J lost 3 bases, with 21 bases between them. The germline V gene encodes CDR1 SGHDN and CDR2 FVKESK. CDR3 coding DNA: TGTGCCAGCAGCCAAGATTTGTGGCAGCGAGGGACGGACTACAATGAGCAGTTCTTC. The encoded protein is CASSQDLWQRGTDYNEQFF.

The chain links TRBV9 to TRBJ1-4; 8 nucleotides match TRBD1. This CDR3 region has 15 residues. Per the germline V gene, CDR1 is SGDLS and CDR2 is YYNGEE. Germline trimming cut 0 bases from V and 2 bases from J; bases unmatched to any gene: 0. Here the CDR3 reads CASSVGQGTNEKLFF. CDR3 nucleotide sequence: TGTGCCAGCAGCGTAGGACAGGGGACTAATGAAAAACTGTTTTTT.

This rearrangement joins TRBV6-2 or TRBV6-3 to TRBJ2-1, with 11 bases fitting TRBD2. The V gene end was trimmed by 5 bases and the J gene end by 1 base; junction bases not matched to a gene: 4. CDR1 MNHEY and CDR2 SVGEGT come from the germline V gene. The length of the CDR3 is 16 residues. The CDR3 reads CASSGTSGQSYNEQFF. CDR3 sequence (DNA): TGTGCCAGCAGTGGGACTAGCGGCCAATCCTACAATGAGCAGTTCTTC.

CDR3 amino acids: CASVRDSQETQYF. In nucleotides, the CDR3 is TGTGCCAGCGTCCGGGACTCTCAAGAGACCCAGTACTTC. The chain carries TRBV7-9 and TRBJ2-5; weak D call: TRBD2 (6 bases). The ends were cut back, 8 bases at V and 2 bases at J, with 12 bases in the middle. CDR1 is SEHNR, CDR2 FQNEAQ, per germline (reference sequence). The CDR3 is 13 residues long.